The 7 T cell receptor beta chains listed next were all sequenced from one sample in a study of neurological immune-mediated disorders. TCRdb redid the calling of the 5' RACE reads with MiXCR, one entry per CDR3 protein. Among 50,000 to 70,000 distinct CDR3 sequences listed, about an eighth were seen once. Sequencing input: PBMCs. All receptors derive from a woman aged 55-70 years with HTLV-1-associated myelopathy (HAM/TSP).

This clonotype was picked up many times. The DNA for the CDR3 is TGTGCCAGCAGTTCCCGGGGTCAGCCCCAGCATTTT. It codes for CASSSRGQPQHF. This sequence joins TRBV6-5 and TRBJ1-5; D is unresolved. There are 12 residues in the CDR3. Trimming removed 4 bases from V and 6 bases from J, with 7 bases in between. Germline assignment: CDR1 MNHEY and CDR2 SVGAGI.

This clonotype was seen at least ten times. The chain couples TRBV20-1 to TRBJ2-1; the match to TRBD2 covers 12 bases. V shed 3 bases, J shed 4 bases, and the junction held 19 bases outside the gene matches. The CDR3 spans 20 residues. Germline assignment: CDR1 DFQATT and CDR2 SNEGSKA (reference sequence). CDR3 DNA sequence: TGCAGTGCTAGTGTTCCTAGCGGGAGGGCAATCCGTTCTGTTTACAATGAGCAGTTCTTC. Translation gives CSASVPSGRAIRSVYNEQFF.

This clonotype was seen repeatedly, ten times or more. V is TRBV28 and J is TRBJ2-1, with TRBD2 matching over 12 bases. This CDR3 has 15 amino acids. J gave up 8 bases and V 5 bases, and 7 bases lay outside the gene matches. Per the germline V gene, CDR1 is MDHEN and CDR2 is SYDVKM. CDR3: CASSPSGRAKDEQFF. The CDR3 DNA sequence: TGTGCCAGCAGTCCTAGCGGGAGGGCTAAAGATGAGCAGTTCTTC.

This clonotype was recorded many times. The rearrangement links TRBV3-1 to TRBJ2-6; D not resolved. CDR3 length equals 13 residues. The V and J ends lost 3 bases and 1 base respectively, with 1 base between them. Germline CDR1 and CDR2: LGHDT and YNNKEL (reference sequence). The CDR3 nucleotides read TGTGCCAGCAGCCATTCTGGGGCCAACGTCCTGACTTTC. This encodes CASSHSGANVLTF. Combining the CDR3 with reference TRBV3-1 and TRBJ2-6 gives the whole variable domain DTAVSQTPKYLVTQMGNDKSIKCEQNLGHDTMYWYKQDSKKFLKIMFSYNNKELIINETVPNRFSPKSPDKAHLNLHINSLELGDSAVYFCASSHSGANVLTFGAGSRLTVL.

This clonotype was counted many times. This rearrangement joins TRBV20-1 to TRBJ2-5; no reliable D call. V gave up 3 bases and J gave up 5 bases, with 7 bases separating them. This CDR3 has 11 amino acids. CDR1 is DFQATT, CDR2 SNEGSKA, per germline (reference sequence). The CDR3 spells CSASDRETQYF. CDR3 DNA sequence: TGCAGTGCTAGTGACCGGGAGACCCAGTACTTC.

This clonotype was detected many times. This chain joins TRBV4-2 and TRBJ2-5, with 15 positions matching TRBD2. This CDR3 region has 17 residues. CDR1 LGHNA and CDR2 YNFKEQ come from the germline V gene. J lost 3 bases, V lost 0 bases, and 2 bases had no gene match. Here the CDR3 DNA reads TGTGCCAGCAGCCAAGAAGGACTAGCGGGAGGGAAAGAGACCCAGTACTTC. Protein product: CASSQEGLAGGKETQYF.

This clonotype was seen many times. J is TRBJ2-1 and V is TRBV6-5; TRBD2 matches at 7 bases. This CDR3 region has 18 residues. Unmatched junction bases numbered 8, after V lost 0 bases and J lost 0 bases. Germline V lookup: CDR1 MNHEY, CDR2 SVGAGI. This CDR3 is CASSYSPSGGSSYNEQFF. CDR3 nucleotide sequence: TGTGCCAGCAGTTACTCCCCTAGCGGAGGTAGCTCCTACAATGAGCAGTTCTTC.